This record covers a single T cell receptor beta chain. Antigen unknown. A much larger clone is a single base away; this may be a read error. These data belong to a study of T cells after yellow fever vaccination. Study-wide results and limits: Of the clonotypes, a small share occurred in both CD4 and CD8 compartments. A secondary response was less intense yet reached its peak sooner, at day 5 versus 15. Bulk-population clonotypes that are abundant could appear as contaminants in FACS-sorted repertoires.

This CDR3 contains 15 residues. The germline V and J ends were trimmed by 5 bases and 9 bases, with 19 bases remaining between them. Looked up from germline, CDR1 is LNHDA and CDR2 is SQIVND (reference sequence). 5'RACE template switching produced TCR cDNA carrying a universal primer site and UMIs. MiXCR was run by TCRdb on the 5' RACE reads, yielding one entry per CDR3 protein. The repertoire holds around 600,000 distinct CDR3 sequences, around an eighth seen once, with 15% in the top ten. The clonotype was recovered from a man under 40 who received the YFV17D yellow fever vaccine. The source was PBMCs, collected on the day of the yellow fever booster vaccination. The chain combines TRBV19 with TRBJ2-2; D might be TRBD1 (6 bases). The CDR3 region is CASSPQGMRARELFF. The CDR3 nucleotides are TGTGCCAGTAGTCCCCAGGGGATGAGGGCCCGGGAGCTGTTTTTT.